This T cell receptor beta chain was sequenced during a study of identical twins. This clonotype appeared a few times. Its cognate antigen is unknown. Using its own MiXCR run on the 5' RACE reads, TCRdb lists one record per CDR3 protein. The sample has 1.5 million to 2 million distinct CDR3 sequences, 32% seen once. Findings and caveats of the study: Conclusions were based on cross-sectional statistical analysis, without following the same donors. In monozygotic twins, models underestimated the sharing of out-of-frame TCR alpha.

The CDR3 contains 15 residues. The V and J ends lost 2 bases and 7 bases respectively, with 17 bases between them. Per germline, CDR1 MNHNY and CDR2 SVGAGI (reference sequence). The sequence was obtained from a newborn girl in good health. The J gene is TRBJ1-2, the V gene TRBV6-6; a weak D match, TRBD1 (5 bases). The sequenced material came from cord blood. The CDR3: CASSYRDGSWGGYTF. DNA for the CDR3: TGTGCCAGCAGTTACCGGGACGGATCTTGGGGTGGCTACACCTTC.